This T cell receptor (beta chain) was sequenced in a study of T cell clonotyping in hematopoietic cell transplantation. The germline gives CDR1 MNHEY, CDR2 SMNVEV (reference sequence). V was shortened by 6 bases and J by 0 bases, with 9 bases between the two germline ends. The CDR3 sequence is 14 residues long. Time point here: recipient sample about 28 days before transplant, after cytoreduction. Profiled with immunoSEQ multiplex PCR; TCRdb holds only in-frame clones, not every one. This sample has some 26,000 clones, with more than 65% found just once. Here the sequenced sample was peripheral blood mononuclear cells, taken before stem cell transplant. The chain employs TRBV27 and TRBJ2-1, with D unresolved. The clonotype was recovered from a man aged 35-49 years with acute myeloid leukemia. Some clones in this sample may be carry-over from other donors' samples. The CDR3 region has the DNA TGTGCCAGCAGGAAGCGCAGCTCCTACAATGAGCAGTTCTTC. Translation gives CASRKRSSYNEQFF.